These 30 T cell receptor beta chains share one sample of origin, sequenced in a study of blood T cell repertoires in COVID-19. Generated by immunoSEQ multiplex PCR, the TCRdb table keeps only in-frame clones and is missing some. The repertoire consists of a few hundred thousand clones, with approximately 91% occurring once and the leading ten covering about 0.8%. Sample: peripheral blood. The receptors originated from a woman in her 30s with acute or convalescent COVID-19.

The V gene is TRBV7-9, the J gene TRBJ2-3; 14 bases agree with TRBD2. This CDR3 comprises 17 residues. Germline V lookup: CDR1 SEHNR, CDR2 FQNEAQ (reference sequence). V gave up 5 bases and J gave up 0 bases; unmatched junction bases: 4. In nucleotides, the CDR3 is TGTGCCAGCAGCCCGGGGACTAGCGGGAGTAGCACAGATACGCAGTATTTT. Its translation: CASSPGTSGSSTDTQYF.

V and J are TRBV29-1 and TRBJ2-5; no reliable D call. The CDR3 covers 11 residues. Germline-derived CDR1 and CDR2 are SQVTM and ANQGSEA. Trimming left V 6 bases short and J 4 bases short, with 9 bases between. The CDR3 is CSVRSGETQYF. The CDR3, as DNA: TGCAGCGTAAGGTCGGGAGAGACCCAGTACTTC.

The chain carries TRBV30 and TRBJ2-7; 10 bases are shared with TRBD2. This CDR3 is built from 12 residues. V was clipped by 8 bases and J by 3 bases; unmatched bases: 4. Germline V gene data show CDR1 as GTSNPN and CDR2 as SVGIG (reference sequence). The CDR3 DNA reads TGTGCCAACCAGCGGGAGGGCTACGAGCAGTACTTC. Translating it yields CANQREGYEQYF.

The chain combines TRBV30 with TRBJ2-7; weak D call: TRBD1 (5 bases). The V gene's germline CDR1 is GTSNPN and CDR2 SVGIG (reference sequence). CDR3 size: 13 residues. The ends were cut back, 4 bases at V and 4 bases at J, with 14 bases in the middle. In nucleotides, the CDR3 is TGTGCCTGGACTCCGAGTAGGGGTTACGAGCAGTACTTC. The encoded protein is CAWTPSRGYEQYF.

V usage is TRBV6-1 and J usage is TRBJ2-7, with TRBD1 matching over 8 bases. Per the germline V gene, CDR1 is MNHNS and CDR2 is SASEGT. The J segment lost 5 bases and the V segment lost 6 bases, leaving 12 bases of the junction unmatched. The CDR3 covers 15 residues. The CDR3 spells CASRNPTDRGNEQYF. DNA for the CDR3: TGTGCCAGCAGAAATCCAACCGACAGGGGCAACGAGCAGTACTTC.

J is TRBJ2-7 and V is TRBV5-1; the D gene is possibly TRBD1 (6 bases). The germline gives CDR1 SGHRS, CDR2 YFSETQ. Trimming cost V 5 bases and J 0 bases, with 21 bases left between them. The CDR3 has 17 amino acids. CDR3 in DNA: TGCGCCAGCAGAGACCCCCGAGGGGCAGGGGTCTCCTACGAGCAGTACTTC. It encodes CASRDPRGAGVSYEQYF.

V and J are TRBV19 and TRBJ2-1; 12 nucleotides agree with TRBD2. V dropped 5 bases and J dropped 4; count of bases not matched to a gene: 3. This CDR3 has 15 residues. Germline V gene sequence: CDR1 LNHDA, CDR2 SQIVND (reference sequence). This CDR3 is CASSLTSGRYNEQFF. CDR3 coding DNA: TGTGCCAGTAGTCTCACTAGCGGGAGGTACAATGAGCAGTTCTTC.

This chain links TRBV10-2 with TRBJ2-1, with TRBD2 matching 12 bases. The CDR3 contains 15 residues. The V gene's germline CDR1 is WSHSY and CDR2 SAAADI. V was pared by 5 bases and J by 10 bases, with 9 bases of the junction left unmatched. CDR3 loop: CASSKIGTSGPEQFF. In DNA form, the CDR3 reads TGCGCCAGCAGTAAGATAGGGACTAGCGGGCCCGAGCAGTTCTTC.

The CDR3 sequence is CASSPRASGNTGELFF. The CDR3 DNA reads TGCGCCAGCAGCCCCCGGGCTAGCGGGAACACCGGGGAGCTGTTTTTT. V is TRBV5-1 and J is TRBJ2-2, with TRBD2 matching 7 bases. V lost 4 bases to trimming and J lost 1 base; unmatched junction nucleotides: 7. Germline V gene lookup returns CDR1 SGHRS and CDR2 YFSETQ. This CDR3 is built from 16 residues.

This chain connects TRBV4-1 to TRBJ2-5, with D tentatively TRBD2 (6 bases). The CDR3 is made up of 15 amino acids. Germline CDR1 is MGHRA and CDR2 is YSYEKL. V was shortened by 4 bases and J by 4 bases, with 16 bases between the two germline ends. The CDR3 loop reads CASSRGTSNRETQYF. CDR3 coding DNA: TGCGCCAGCAGCCGAGGAACTAGCAACAGAGAGACCCAGTACTTC.

The chain uses TRBV7-9 and TRBJ2-7, with a weak D call TRBD2 (6 bases). The germline CDR1 and CDR2 sequences are SEHNR and FQNEAQ (reference sequence). Deletions cut 0 bases from V and 1 base from J, with 10 bases between. The CDR3 spans 15 residues. The DNA for the CDR3 is TGTGCCAGCAGCTTAGCGGTGGGGGGTTCCTACGAGCAGTACTTC. It yields the protein CASSLAVGGSYEQYF.

The chain recombines TRBV3-1 (or the pseudogene TRBV3-2) with TRBJ2-7; 9 bases are shared with TRBD2. Germline V lookup: CDR1 LGHDT, CDR2 YNNKEL (reference sequence). V was clipped by 9 bases and J by 3 bases; unmatched bases: 6. The CDR3 extends over 13 amino acids. This chain's CDR3 is CASVGTSNYEQYF. For the CDR3, the DNA is TGTGCCAGTGTGGGGACTAGCAACTACGAGCAGTACTTC.

The chain recombines TRBV18 with TRBJ1-4, with D hard to call. This CDR3 region has 16 residues. The germline CDR1 and CDR2 sequences are KGHSH and LQKENI. V was pared by 3 bases and J by 6 bases, with 17 bases between. The CDR3 loop is CASSPNGKGAYEKLFF. Written as DNA, the CDR3 is TGTGCCAGCTCACCGAACGGGAAGGGCGCCTATGAAAAACTGTTTTTT. Filled out from reference TRBV18 and TRBJ1-4, the complete variable domain reads NAGVMQNPRHLVRRRGQEARLRCSPMKGHSHVYWYRQLPEEGLKFMVYLQKENIIDESGMPKERFSAEFPKEGPSILRIQQVVRGDSAAYFCASSPNGKGAYEKLFFGSGTQLSVL.

This chain uses TRBV7-2 with TRBJ2-3; D is unclear. The germline CDR1 and CDR2 sequences are SGHTA and FQGNSA. Trimming pared 1 base from V and 4 bases from J, leaving 9 bases between. CDR3 length equals 14 residues. For the CDR3, the DNA is TGTGCCAGCAGCTTAGAGCCCACAGCAGATACGCAGTATTTT. This gives the protein CASSLEPTADTQYF.

The chain joins TRBV27 to TRBJ1-2; TRBD1 aligns across 7 bases. CDR1 and CDR2 (germline): MNHEY, SMNVEV (reference sequence). Germline trimming cut 4 bases from V and 9 bases from J; bases unmatched to any gene: 8. The CDR3 runs to 13 residues. In DNA form, the CDR3 reads TGTGCCAGCAGTTCGGGACAGCTCTCGCGCTACACCTTC. Encoded protein: CASSSGQLSRYTF.

The chain links TRBV18 to TRBJ2-3; 9 positions match TRBD2. In germline, CDR1 is KGHSH, CDR2 LQKENI. CDR3 length: 16 residues. With V trimmed by 5 bases and J by 8 bases, 14 bases remained unmatched. The CDR3 DNA follows: TGTGCCAGCTCATCGTCGTCGGGACTAGCTCCAGGTACGCAGTATTTT. Protein sequence: CASSSSSGLAPGTQYF.

This chain connects TRBV27 to TRBJ1-1, with a weak D call TRBD1 (5 bases). V was shortened by 3 bases and J by 1 base, with 12 bases between the two germline ends. This CDR3 has 15 amino acids. Germline V CDR1 and CDR2: MNHEY, SMNVEV (reference sequence). CDR3 DNA sequence: TGTGCCAGCAGTTTTTATCAGGGCGCGAACACTGAAGCTTTCTTT. Its protein product is CASSFYQGANTEAFF.

The V gene is TRBV7-3, the J gene TRBJ2-3, with 7 bases fitting TRBD2. The germline V gene has CDR1 SGHTA and CDR2 FQGTGA. V lost 5 bases and J lost 4; bases outside the gene matches: 9. There are 15 residues in the CDR3. The CDR3 region is CASSPWGGSADTQYF. Here the CDR3 DNA reads TGTGCCAGCAGCCCTTGGGGCGGGAGTGCAGATACGCAGTATTTT.

This rearrangement joins TRBV10-3 to TRBJ2-7; TRBD2 might be the D (5 bases). Germline lookup yields CDR1 ENHRY and CDR2 SYGVKD. Trimming took 7 bases from V and 1 from J, leaving 17 bases between them. The CDR3 runs 15 residues. The CDR3 bases are TGTGCCATCAAGCGGACGGCCGCACCTTCCTACGAGCAGTACTTC. It is translated as CAIKRTAAPSYEQYF.

This clone appeared a single time. The chain has TRBV6-1 and TRBJ2-2; D gene uncertain. The V and J ends lost 3 bases and 4 bases respectively, with 6 bases between them. Germline loops: CDR1 MNHNS, CDR2 SASEGT. This CDR3 contains 13 residues. The CDR3 loop is CASSDWLTGELFF. Written as DNA, the CDR3 is TGTGCCAGCAGTGATTGGCTCACCGGGGAGCTGTTTTTT.

The rearrangement uses TRBV4-3 and TRBJ2-1, with a weak D call TRBD1 (5 bases). CDR1 and CDR2 (germline): LGHNA, YSLEER. The CDR3 runs to 14 residues. V lost 7 bases and J 3 bases, leaving 13 bases between the germline ends. CDR3 sequence (DNA): TGCGCCAGCACTTACGGTACAGGCTACAATGAGCAGTTCTTC. It yields the protein CASTYGTGYNEQFF.

In its sample, this clone was seen once. The genes are TRBV7-3 and TRBJ2-3, with 8 bases fitting TRBD1. Per germline, CDR1 SGHTA and CDR2 FQGTGA. This CDR3 is built from 18 residues. With V trimmed by 1 base and J by 0 bases, 9 bases remained unmatched. The CDR3 is CASSLRTGLVSSTDTQYF. The CDR3 nucleotides are TGTGCCAGCAGCTTAAGGACAGGGTTGGTTTCTAGCACAGATACGCAGTATTTT. Full variable domain (outside the CDR3, taken from reference TRBV7-3 and TRBJ2-3): GAGVSQTPSNKVTEKGKYVELRCDPISGHTALYWYRQSLGQGPEFLIYFQGTGAADDSGLPNDRFFAVRPEGSVSTLKIQRTERGDSAVYLCASSLRTGLVSSTDTQYFGPGTRLTVL.

The V gene is TRBV29-1, the J gene TRBJ1-4; unclear D gene. V lost 5 bases and J 0 bases, leaving 7 bases between the germline ends. Germline CDR1 reads SQVTM; CDR2 reads ANQGSEA. The CDR3 has 13 residues. The CDR3 DNA reads TGCAGCGTTACCGGGACAACTAATGAAAAACTGTTTTTT. It translates to CSVTGTTNEKLFF. Using reference TRBV29-1 and TRBJ1-4 for the parts outside the CDR3, the full variable domain is SAVISQKPSRDICQRGTSLTIQCQVDSQVTMMFWYRQQPGQSLTLIATANQGSEATYESGFVIDKFPISRPNLTFSTLTVSNMSPEDSSIYLCSVTGTTNEKLFFGSGTQLSVL.

The DNA of the CDR3 is TGTGCCACCAGCAGAGATAGCGCAGAAAGCTCCTACGAGCAGTACTTC. It is translated as CATSRDSAESSYEQYF. The rearrangement joins TRBV15 to TRBJ2-7; D might be TRBD2 (5 bases). The germline V and J ends were trimmed by 0 bases and 0 bases, with 12 bases remaining between them. The CDR3 is 16 amino acids. Looked up from germline, CDR1 is LNHNV and CDR2 is YYDKDF (reference sequence).

CDR3 sequence: CASSFGNEQFF. CDR3 coding DNA: TGTGCCAGCAGCTTCGGCAATGAGCAGTTCTTC. The V gene is TRBV11-1, the J gene TRBJ2-1; D remains ambiguous. Trimming pared 3 bases from V and 6 bases from J, leaving 3 bases between. This CDR3 has 11 amino acids. Germline-derived CDR1 and CDR2 are SGHAT and FQDESV (reference sequence). The whole variable domain, filled in from reference TRBV11-1 and TRBJ2-1, reads EAEVAQSPRYKITEKSQAVAFWCDPISGHATLYWYRQILGQGPELLVQFQDESVVDDSQLPKDRFSAERLKGVDSTLKIQPAELGDSAMYLCASSFGNEQFFGPGTRLTVL.

The rearrangement links TRBV5-5 to TRBJ2-4; D remains ambiguous. CDR3 length: 14 amino acids. V was shortened by 0 bases and J by 2 bases, with 6 bases between the two germline ends. CDR1 is SGHKS and CDR2 is YYEKEE in the germline V gene (reference sequence). The CDR3 loop is CASSLGASKNIQYF. The CDR3 DNA is TGTGCCAGCAGCTTGGGGGCCTCCAAAAACATTCAGTACTTC.

The chain carries TRBV7-6 and TRBJ2-5; possible D gene TRBD1, 6 bases. The CDR3 is made up of 13 amino acids. V was cut by 5 bases and J by 5 bases, with 12 bases left in between. Germline assignment: CDR1 SGHVS and CDR2 FNYEAQ. The CDR3 DNA is TGTGCCAGCAGCCCTGGGGGCAGGGAGACCCAGTACTTC. Its translation: CASSPGGRETQYF.

The rearrangement links TRBV30 to TRBJ1-1; a weak D match, TRBD1 (6 bases). Trimming removed 2 bases from V and 5 bases from J, with 9 bases in between. The CDR3 is 12 amino acids. CDR1 is GTSNPN, CDR2 SVGIG, per germline (reference sequence). The CDR3 bases are TGTGCCTGGAGTCAAGGGGGTACTGAAGCTTTCTTT. Residues: CAWSQGGTEAFF.

The V gene is TRBV4-2, the J gene TRBJ1-5; D is possibly TRBD1 (5 bases). Trimming took off 0 bases at V and 1 base at J, with 10 bases between the two ends. The germline CDR1 and CDR2 sequences are LGHNA and YNFKEQ. This CDR3 spans 16 amino acids. This chain's CDR3 is CASSQEGGKSNQPQHF. The CDR3 nucleotides read TGTGCCAGCAGCCAAGAGGGGGGGAAGAGCAATCAGCCCCAGCATTTT.

The chain recombines TRBV30 with TRBJ1-3; weak D call: TRBD1 (5 bases). CDR1 GTSNPN and CDR2 SVGIG come from the germline V gene (reference sequence). V gave up 8 bases and J gave up 2 bases, with 19 bases separating them. The CDR3 runs to 15 residues. The CDR3 region has the DNA TGTGCCGGCTCCGACTCGGCGGGGGCTGGAAACACCATATATTTT. It codes for CAGSDSAGAGNTIYF.